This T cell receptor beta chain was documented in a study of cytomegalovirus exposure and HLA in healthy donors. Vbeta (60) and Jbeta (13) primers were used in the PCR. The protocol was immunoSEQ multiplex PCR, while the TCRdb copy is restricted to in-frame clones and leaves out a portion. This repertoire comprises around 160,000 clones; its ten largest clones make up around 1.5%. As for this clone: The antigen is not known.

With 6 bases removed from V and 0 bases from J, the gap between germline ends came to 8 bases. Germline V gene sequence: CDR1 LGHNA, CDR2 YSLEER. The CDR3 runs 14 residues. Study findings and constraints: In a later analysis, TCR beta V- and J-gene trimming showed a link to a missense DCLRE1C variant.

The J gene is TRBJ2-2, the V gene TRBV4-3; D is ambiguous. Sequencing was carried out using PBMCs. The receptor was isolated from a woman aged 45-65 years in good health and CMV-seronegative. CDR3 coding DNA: TGCGCCAGCAGTCGCGCTACGAACACCGGGGAGCTGTTTTTT. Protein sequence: CASSRATNTGELFF.